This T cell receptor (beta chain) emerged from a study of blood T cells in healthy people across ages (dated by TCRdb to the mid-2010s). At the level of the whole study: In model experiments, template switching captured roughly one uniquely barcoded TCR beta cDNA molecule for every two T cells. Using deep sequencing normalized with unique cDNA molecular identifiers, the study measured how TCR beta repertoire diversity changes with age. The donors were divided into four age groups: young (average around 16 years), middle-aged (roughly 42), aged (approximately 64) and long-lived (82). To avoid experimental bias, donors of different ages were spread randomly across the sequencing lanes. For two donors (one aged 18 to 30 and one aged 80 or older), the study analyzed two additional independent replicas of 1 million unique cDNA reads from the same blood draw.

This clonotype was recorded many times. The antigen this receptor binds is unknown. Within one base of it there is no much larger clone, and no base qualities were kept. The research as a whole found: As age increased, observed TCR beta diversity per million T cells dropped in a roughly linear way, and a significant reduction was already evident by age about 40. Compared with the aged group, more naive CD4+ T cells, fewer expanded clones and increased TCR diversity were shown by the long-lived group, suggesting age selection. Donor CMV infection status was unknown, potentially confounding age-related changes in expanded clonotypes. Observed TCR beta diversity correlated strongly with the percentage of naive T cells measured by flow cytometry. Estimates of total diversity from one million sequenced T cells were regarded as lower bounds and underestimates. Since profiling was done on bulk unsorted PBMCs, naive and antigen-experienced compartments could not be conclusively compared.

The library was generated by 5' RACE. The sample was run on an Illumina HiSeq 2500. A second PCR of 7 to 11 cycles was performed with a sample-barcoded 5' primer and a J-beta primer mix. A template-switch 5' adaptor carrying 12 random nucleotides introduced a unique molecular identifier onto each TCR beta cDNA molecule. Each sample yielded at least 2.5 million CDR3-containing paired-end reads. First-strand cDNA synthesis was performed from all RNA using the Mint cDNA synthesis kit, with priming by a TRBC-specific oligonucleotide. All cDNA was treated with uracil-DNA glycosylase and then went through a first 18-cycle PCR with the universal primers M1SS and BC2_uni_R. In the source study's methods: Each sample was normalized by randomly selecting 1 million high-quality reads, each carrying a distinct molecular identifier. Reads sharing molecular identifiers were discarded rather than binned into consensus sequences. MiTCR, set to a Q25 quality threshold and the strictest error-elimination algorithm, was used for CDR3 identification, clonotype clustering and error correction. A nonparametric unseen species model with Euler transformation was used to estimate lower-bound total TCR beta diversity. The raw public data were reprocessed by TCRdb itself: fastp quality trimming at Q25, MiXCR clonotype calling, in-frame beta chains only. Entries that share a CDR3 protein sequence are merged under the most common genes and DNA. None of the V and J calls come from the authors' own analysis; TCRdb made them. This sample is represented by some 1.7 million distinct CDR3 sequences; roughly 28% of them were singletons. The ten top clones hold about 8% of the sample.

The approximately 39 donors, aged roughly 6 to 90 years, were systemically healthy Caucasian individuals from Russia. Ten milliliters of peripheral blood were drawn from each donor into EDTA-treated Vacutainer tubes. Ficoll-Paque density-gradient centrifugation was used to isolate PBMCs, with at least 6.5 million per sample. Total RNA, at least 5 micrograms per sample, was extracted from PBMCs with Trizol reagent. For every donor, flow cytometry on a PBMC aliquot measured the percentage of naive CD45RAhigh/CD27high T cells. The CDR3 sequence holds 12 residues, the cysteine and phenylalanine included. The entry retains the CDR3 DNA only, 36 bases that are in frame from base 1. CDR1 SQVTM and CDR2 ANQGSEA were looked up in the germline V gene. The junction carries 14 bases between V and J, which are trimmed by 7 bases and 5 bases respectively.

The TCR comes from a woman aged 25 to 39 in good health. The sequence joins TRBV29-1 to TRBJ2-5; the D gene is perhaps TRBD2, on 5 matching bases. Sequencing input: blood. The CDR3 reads CSANPGSETQYF. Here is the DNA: TGCAGCGCCAACCCGGGGTCGGAGACCCAGTACTTC. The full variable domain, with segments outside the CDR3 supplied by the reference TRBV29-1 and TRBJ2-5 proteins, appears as SAVISQKPSRDICQRGTSLTIQCQVDSQVTMMFWYRQQPGQSLTLIATANQGSEATYESGFVIDKFPISRPNLTFSTLTVSNMSPEDSSIYLCSANPGSETQYFGPGTRLLVL.